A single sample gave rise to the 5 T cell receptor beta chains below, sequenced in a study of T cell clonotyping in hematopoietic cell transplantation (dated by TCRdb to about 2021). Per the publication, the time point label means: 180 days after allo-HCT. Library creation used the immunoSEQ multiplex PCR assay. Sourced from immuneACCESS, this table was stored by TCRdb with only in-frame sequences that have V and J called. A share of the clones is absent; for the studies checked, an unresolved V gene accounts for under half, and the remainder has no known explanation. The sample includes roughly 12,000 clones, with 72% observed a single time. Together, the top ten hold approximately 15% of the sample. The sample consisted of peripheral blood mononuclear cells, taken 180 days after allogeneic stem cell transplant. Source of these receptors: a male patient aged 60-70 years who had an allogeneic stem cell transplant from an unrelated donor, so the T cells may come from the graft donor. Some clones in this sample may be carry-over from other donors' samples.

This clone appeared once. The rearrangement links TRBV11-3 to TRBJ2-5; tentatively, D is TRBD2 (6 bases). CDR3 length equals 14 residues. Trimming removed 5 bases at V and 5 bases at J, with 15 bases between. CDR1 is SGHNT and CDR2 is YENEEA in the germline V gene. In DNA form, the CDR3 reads TGTGCCAGCAGCCCCGGTTGGGGGGACGAGACCCAGTACTTC. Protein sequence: CASSPGWGDETQYF. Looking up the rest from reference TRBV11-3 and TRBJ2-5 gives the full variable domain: EAGVVQSPRYKIIEKKQPVAFWCNPISGHNTLYWYLQNLGQGPELLIRYENEEAVDDSQLPKDRFSAERLKGVDSTLKIQPAELGDSAVYLCASSPGWGDETQYFGPGTRLLVL.

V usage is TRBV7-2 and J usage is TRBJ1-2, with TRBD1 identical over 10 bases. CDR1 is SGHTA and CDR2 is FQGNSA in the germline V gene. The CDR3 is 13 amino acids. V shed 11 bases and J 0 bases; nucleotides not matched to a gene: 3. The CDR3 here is CAGGTGANYGYTF. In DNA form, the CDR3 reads TGTGCCGGGGGGACAGGGGCTAACTATGGCTACACCTTC.

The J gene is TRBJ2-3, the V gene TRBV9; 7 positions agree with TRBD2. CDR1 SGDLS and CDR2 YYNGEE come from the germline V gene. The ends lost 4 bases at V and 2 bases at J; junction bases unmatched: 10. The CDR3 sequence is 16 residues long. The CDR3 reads CASSSTRGTTTDTQYF. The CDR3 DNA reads TGTGCCAGCAGCTCCACCCGAGGGACTACCACAGATACGCAGTATTTT.

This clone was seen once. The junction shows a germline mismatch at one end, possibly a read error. For the CDR3, the DNA is TGTGCTAGCAGCTTAGCGGGGGGGTACGAGCAGTACTTC. Residues: CASSLAGGYEQYF. J is TRBJ2-7 and V is TRBV7-7; 11 positions match TRBD2. This CDR3 has 13 residues. Germline values: CDR1 SSHAT, CDR2 FNYEAQ (reference sequence).

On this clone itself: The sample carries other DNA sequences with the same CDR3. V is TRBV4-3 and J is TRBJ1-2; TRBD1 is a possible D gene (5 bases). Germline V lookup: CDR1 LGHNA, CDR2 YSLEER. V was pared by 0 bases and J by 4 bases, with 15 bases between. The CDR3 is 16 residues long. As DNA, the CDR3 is TGCGCCAGCAGCCAAGAAAAAGGGGTCCCCAGCTATGGCTACACCTTC. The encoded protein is CASSQEKGVPSYGYTF.